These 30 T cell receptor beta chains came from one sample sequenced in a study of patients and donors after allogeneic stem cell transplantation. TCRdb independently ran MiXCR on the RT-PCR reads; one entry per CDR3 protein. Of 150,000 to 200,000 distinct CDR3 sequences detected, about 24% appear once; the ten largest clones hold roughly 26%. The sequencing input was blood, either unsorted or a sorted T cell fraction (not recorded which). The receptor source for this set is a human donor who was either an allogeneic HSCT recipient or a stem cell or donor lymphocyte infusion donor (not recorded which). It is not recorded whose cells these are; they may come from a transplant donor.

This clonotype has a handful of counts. DNA for the CDR3: TGTGCCAGCAGTGCGGAACAGGGTTTATTGTCCAAAAACATTCAGTACTTC. It specifies CASSAEQGLLSKNIQYF. The V and J genes are TRBV2 and TRBJ2-4; TRBD1 is a possible D gene (6 bases). The germline V gene has CDR1 SNHLY and CDR2 FYNNEI. The CDR3 sequence is 17 residues long. V shed 4 bases and J shed 2 bases, with 18 bases lying between them.

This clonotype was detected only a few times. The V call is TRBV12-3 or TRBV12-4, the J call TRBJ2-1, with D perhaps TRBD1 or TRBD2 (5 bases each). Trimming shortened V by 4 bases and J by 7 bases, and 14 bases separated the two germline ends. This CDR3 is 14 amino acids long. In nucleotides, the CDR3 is TGTGCCAGCAGTTCCCAGGGAGCGGCTAATGAGCAGTTCTTC. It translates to CASSSQGAANEQFF.

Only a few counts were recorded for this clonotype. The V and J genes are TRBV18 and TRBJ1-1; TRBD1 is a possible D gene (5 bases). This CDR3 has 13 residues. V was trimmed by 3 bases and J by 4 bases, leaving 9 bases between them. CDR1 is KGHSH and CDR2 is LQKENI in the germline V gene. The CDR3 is CASSPWGLTEAFF. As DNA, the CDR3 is TGTGCCAGCTCACCGTGGGGACTCACTGAAGCTTTCTTT.

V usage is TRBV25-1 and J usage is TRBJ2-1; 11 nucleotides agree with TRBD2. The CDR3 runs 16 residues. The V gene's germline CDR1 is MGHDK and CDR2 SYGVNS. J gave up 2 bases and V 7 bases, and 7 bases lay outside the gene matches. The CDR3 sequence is CASTLAGGLTYNEQFF. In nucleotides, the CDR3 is TGTGCCAGCACCTTAGCGGGGGGGTTGACCTACAATGAGCAGTTCTTC. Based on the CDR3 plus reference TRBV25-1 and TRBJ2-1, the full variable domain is EADIYQTPRYLVIGTGKKITLECSQTMGHDKMYWYQQDPGMELHLIHYSYGVNSTEKGDLSSESTVSRIRTEHFPLTLESARPSHTSQYLCASTLAGGLTYNEQFFGPGTRLTVL.

The CDR3 protein is CASSLAGTGNTIYF. As DNA, the CDR3 is TGTGCCAGCAGCTTAGCGGGGACTGGAAACACCATATATTTT. The V gene is TRBV7-6, the J gene TRBJ1-3; D is undetermined. Trimming cost V 0 bases and J 2 bases, with 5 bases left between them. Germline CDR1 and CDR2: SGHVS and FNYEAQ. This CDR3 spans 14 amino acids. The full variable domain, its missing parts supplied by reference TRBV7-6 and TRBJ1-3, is GAGVSQSPRYKVTKRGQDVALRCDPISGHVSLYWYRQALGQGPEFLTYFNYEAQQDKSGLPNDRFSAERPEGSISTLTIQRTEQRDSAMYRCASSLAGTGNTIYFGEGSWLTVV.

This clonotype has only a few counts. The CDR3 sequence is CSARDRQGTYGYTF. CDR3 sequence (DNA): TGCAGTGCTAGAGACCGACAGGGGACCTATGGCTACACCTTC. The chain combines TRBV20-1 with TRBJ1-2, with TRBD1 matching over 8 bases. This CDR3 spans 14 amino acids. CDR1 and CDR2 from the germline V gene are DFQATT and SNEGSKA (reference sequence). Unmatched junction bases numbered 4, after V lost 0 bases and J lost 4 bases.

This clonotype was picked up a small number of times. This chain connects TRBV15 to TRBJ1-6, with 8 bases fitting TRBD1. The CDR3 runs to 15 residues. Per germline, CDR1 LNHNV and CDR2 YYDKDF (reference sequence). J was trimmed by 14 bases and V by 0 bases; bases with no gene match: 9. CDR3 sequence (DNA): TGTGCCACCAGCAGAGACCTTGGACAGGGTTCGACCCTCCACTTT. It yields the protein CATSRDLGQGSTLHF. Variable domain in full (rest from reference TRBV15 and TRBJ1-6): DAMVIQNPRYQVTQFGKPVTLSCSQTLNHNVMYWYQQKSSQAPKLLFHYYDKDFNNEADTPDNFQSRRPNTSFCFLDIRSPGLGDTAMYLCATSRDLGQGSTLHFGNGTRLTVT.

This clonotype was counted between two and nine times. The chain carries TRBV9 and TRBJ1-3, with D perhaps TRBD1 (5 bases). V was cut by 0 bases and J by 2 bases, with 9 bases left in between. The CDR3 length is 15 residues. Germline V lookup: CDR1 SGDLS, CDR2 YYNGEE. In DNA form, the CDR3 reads TGTGCCAGCAGCGTAGATGGGGGGGCTGGAAACACCATATATTTT. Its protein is CASSVDGGAGNTIYF.

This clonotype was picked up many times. The CDR3 is CSASRYTEAFF. CDR3 DNA sequence: TGCAGTGCTAGTCGCTACACTGAAGCTTTCTTT. The V gene is TRBV20-1, the J gene TRBJ1-1; D not certain. V was shortened by 3 bases and J by 3 bases, with 5 bases between the two germline ends. Germline CDR1 DFQATT, CDR2 SNEGSKA (reference sequence). The CDR3 is 11 amino acids.

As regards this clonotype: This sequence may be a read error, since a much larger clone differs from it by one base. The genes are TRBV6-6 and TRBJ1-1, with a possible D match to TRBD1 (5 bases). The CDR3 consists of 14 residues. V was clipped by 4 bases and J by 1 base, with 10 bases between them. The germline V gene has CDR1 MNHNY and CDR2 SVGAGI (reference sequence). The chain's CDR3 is CASSFGGSNTEAFF. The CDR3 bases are TGTGCCAGCAGTTTCGGGGGATCGAACACTGAAGCTTTCTTT.

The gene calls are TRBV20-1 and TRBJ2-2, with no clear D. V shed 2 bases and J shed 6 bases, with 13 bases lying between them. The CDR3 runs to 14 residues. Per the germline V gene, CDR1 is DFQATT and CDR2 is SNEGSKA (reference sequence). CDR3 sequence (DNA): TGCAGTGCTAGATGGGGTAGTAAAGCCGGGGAGCTGTTTTTT. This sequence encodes CSARWGSKAGELFF.

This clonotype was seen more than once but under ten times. CDR3 DNA: TGTGCCAGCACCAACTCTGGAAACACCATATATTTT. It translates to CASTNSGNTIYF. This chain joins TRBV12-3 or TRBV12-4 and TRBJ1-3; D unclear. V lost 7 bases to trimming and J lost 0 bases, with 4 bases between them. This CDR3 is built from 12 residues.

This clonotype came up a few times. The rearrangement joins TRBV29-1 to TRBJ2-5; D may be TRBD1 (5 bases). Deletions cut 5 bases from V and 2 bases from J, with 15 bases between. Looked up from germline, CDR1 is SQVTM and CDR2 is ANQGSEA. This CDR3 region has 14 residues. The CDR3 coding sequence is TGCAGCGTTTCGAAGGGGAACCTTCAAGAGACCCAGTACTTC. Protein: CSVSKGNLQETQYF. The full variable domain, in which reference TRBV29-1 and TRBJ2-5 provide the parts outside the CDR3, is SAVISQKPSRDICQRGTSLTIQCQVDSQVTMMFWYRQQPGQSLTLIATANQGSEATYESGFVIDKFPISRPNLTFSTLTVSNMSPEDSSIYLCSVSKGNLQETQYFGPGTRLLVL.

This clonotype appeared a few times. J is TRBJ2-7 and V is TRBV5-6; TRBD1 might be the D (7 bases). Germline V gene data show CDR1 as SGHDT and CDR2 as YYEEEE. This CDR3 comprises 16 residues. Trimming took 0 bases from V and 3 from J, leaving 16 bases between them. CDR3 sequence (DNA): TGTGCCAGCAGCTTGGTTGGAGGGGGCCTTCTCTACGAGCAGTACTTC. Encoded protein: CASSLVGGGLLYEQYF.

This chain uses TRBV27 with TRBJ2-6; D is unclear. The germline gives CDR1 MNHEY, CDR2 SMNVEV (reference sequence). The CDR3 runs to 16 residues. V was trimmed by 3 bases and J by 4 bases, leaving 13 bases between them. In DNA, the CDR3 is TGTGCCAGCAGTTTCTTACTGGTAGAGGGGGCCAACGTCCTGACTTTC. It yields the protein CASSFLLVEGANVLTF.

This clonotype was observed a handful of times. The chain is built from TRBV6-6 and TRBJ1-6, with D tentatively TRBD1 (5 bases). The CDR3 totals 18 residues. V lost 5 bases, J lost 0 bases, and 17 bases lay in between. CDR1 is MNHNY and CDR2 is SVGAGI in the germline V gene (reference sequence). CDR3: CASSRPPRGSSYNSPLHF. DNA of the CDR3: TGTGCCAGCAGTAGACCGCCTCGGGGGAGCTCCTATAATTCACCCCTCCACTTT.

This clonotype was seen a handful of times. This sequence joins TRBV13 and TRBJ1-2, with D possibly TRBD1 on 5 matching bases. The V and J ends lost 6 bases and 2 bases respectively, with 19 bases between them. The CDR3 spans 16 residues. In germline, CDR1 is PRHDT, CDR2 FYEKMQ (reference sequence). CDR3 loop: CASSHLVVAGNYGYTF. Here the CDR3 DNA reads TGTGCCAGCAGTCACTTGGTTGTCGCAGGGAACTATGGCTACACCTTC.

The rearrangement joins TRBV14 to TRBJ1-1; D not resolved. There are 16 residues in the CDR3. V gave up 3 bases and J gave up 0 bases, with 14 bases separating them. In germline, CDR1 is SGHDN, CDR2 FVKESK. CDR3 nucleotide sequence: TGTGCCAGCAGCCACTTGATCCTACGAATGAACACTGAAGCTTTCTTT. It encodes CASSHLILRMNTEAFF.

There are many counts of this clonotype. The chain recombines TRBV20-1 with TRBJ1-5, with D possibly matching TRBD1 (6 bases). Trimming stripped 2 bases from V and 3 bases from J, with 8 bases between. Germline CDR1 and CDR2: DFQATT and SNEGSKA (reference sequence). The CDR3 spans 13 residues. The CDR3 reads CSARRTDNQPQHF. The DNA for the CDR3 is TGCAGTGCTAGAAGGACAGACAATCAGCCCCAGCATTTT.

CDR3 bases: TGTGCCAGCAGTTCCTCCGGGACAGACTACAATGAGCAGTTCTTC. Its protein product is CASSSSGTDYNEQFF. The rearrangement links TRBV12-3 or TRBV12-4 to TRBJ2-1; 7 bases fit TRBD1. CDR3 size: 15 residues. J gave up 3 bases and V 4 bases, and 6 bases lay outside the gene matches.

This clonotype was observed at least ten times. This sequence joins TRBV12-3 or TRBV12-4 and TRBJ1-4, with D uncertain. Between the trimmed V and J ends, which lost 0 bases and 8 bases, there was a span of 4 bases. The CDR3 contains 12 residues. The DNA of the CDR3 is TGTGCCAGCAGTTTAGCCGGGGAAAAACTGTTTTTT. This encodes CASSLAGEKLFF.

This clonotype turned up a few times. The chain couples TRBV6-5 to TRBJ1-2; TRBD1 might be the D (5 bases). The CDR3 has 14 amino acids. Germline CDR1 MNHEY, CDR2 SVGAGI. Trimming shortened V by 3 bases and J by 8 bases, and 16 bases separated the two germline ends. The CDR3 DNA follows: TGTGCCAGCAGTTATTCTGACGACTGGGGCGGCTACACCTTC. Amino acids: CASSYSDDWGGYTF.

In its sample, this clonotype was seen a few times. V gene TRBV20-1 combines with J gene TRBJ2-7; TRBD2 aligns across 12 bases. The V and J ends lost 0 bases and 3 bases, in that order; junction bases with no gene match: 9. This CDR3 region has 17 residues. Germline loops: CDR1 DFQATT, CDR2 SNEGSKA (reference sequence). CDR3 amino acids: CSARDSLAGGHYYEQYF. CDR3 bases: TGCAGTGCTAGAGATAGCCTAGCGGGGGGGCATTACTACGAGCAGTACTTC.

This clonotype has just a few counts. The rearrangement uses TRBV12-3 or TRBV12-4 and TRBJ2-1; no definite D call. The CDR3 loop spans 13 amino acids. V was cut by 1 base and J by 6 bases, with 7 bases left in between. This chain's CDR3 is CASSLVRANEQFF. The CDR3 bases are TGTGCCAGCAGTTTAGTTAGGGCCAATGAGCAGTTCTTC.

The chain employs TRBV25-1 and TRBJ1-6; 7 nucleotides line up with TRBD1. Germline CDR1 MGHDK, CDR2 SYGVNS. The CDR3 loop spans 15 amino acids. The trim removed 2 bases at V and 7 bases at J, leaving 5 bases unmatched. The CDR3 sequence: CASSEGSGGNSPLHF. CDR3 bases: TGTGCCAGCAGTGAAGGGTCAGGGGGAAATTCACCCCTCCACTTT.

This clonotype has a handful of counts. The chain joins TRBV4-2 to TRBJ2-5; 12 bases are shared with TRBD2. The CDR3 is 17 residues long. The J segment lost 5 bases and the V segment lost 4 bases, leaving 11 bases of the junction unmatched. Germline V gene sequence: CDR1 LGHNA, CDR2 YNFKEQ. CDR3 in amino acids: CASSRTMTSGSRETQYF. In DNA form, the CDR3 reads TGTGCCAGCAGCCGGACAATGACTAGCGGGAGCCGGGAGACCCAGTACTTC.

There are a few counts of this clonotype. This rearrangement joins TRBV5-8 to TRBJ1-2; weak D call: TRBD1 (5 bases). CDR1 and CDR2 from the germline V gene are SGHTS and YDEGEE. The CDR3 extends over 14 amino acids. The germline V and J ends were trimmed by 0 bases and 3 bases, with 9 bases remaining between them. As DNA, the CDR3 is TGTGCCAGCAGCTTGGGACAGATCGACTATGGCTACACCTTC. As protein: CASSLGQIDYGYTF. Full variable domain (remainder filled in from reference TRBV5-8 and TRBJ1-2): EAGVTQSPTHLIKTRGQQATLRCSPISGHTSVYWYQQALGLGLQFLLWYDEGEERNRGNFPPRFSGRQFPNYSSELNVNALELEDSALYLCASSLGQIDYGYTFGSGTRLTVV.

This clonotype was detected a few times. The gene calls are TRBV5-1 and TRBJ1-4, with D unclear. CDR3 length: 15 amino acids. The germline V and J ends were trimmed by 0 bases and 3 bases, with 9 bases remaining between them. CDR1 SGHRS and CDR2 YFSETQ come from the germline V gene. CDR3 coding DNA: TGCGCCAGCAGCTTGGGGACGGCCTCTAATGAAAAACTGTTTTTT. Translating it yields CASSLGTASNEKLFF. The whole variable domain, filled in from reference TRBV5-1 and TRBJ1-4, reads KAGVTQTPRYLIKTRGQQVTLSCSPISGHRSVSWYQQTPGQGLQFLFEYFSETQRNKGNFPGRFSGRQFSNSRSEMNVSTLELGDSALYLCASSLGTASNEKLFFGSGTQLSVL.

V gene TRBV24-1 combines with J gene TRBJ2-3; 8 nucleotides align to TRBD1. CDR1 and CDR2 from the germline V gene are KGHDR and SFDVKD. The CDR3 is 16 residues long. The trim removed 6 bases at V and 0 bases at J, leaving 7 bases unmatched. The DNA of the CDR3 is TGTGCCACCAGTCGAACAGGGGGGACTAGCACAGATACGCAGTATTTT. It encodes CATSRTGGTSTDTQYF.

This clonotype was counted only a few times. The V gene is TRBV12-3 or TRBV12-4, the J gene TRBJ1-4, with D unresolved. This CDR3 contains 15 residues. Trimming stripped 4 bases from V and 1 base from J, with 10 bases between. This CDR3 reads CASSWAAETNEKLFF. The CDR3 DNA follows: TGTGCCAGCAGTTGGGCCGCAGAAACTAATGAAAAACTGTTTTTT.